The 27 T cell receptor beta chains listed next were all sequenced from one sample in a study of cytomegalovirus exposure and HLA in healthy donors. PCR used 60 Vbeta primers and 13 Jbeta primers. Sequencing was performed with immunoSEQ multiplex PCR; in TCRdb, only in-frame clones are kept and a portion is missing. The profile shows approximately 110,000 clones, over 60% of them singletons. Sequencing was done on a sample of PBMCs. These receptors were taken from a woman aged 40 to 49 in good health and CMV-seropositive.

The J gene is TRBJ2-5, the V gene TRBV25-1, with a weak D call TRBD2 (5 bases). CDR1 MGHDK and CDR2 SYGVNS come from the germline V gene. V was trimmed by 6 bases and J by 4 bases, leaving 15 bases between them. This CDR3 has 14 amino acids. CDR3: CASRQASRGETQYF. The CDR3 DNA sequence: TGTGCCAGCAGGCAGGCGAGCCGGGGAGAGACCCAGTACTTC. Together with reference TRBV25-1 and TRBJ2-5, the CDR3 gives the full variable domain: EADIYQTPRYLVIGTGKKITLECSQTMGHDKMYWYQQDPGMELHLIHYSYGVNSTEKGDLSSESTVSRIRTEHFPLTLESARPSHTSQYLCASRQASRGETQYFGPGTRLLVL.

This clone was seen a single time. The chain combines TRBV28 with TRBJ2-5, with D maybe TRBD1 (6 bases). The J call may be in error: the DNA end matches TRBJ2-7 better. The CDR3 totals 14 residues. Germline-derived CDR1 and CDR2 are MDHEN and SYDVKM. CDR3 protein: CASSLYGGQYEQYF. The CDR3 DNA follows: TGTGCCAGCAGTTTATATGGGGGCCAATACGAGCAGTACTTC.

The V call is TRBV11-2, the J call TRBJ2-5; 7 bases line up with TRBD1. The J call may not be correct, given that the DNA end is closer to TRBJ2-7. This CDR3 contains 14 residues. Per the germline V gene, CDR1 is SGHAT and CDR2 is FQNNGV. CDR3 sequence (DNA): TGTGCCAGCAGCCTGAACAGGGGCCTGTACGAGCAGTACTTC. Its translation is CASSLNRGLYEQYF.

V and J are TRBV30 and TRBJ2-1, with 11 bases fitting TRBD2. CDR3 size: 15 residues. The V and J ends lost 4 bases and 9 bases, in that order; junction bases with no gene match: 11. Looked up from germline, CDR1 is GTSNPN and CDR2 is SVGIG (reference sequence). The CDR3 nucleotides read TGTGCCTGGATCGGTAGCGGGAGGGCCTCCGGTGAGCAGTTCTTC. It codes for CAWIGSGRASGEQFF.

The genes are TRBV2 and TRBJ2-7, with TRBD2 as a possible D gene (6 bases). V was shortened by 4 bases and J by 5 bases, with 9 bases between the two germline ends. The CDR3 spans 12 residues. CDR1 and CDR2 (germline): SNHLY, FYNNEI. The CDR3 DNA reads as TGTGCCAGCAGTGCGCGGGGTAACGAGCAGTACTTC. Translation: CASSARGNEQYF.

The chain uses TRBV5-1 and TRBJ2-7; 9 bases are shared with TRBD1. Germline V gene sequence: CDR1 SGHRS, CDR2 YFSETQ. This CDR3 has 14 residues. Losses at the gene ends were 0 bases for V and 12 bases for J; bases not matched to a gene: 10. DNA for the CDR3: TGCGCCAGCAGCTTGGGACAGGGGGTGCCTCGACGGTACTTC. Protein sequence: CASSLGQGVPRRYF.

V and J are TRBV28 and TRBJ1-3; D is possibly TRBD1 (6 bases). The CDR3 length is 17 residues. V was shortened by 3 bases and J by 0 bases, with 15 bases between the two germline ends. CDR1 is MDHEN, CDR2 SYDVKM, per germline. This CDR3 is CASSFRTVDFSGNTIYF. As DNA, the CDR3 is TGTGCCAGCAGTTTCCGGACAGTGGACTTCTCTGGAAACACCATATATTTT.

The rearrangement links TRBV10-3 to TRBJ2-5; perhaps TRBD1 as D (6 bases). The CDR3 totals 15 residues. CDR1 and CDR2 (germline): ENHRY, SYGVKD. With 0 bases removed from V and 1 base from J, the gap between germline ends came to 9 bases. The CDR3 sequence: CAISESIRGQETQYF. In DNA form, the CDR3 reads TGTGCCATCAGTGAGTCGATCAGGGGCCAAGAGACCCAGTACTTC.

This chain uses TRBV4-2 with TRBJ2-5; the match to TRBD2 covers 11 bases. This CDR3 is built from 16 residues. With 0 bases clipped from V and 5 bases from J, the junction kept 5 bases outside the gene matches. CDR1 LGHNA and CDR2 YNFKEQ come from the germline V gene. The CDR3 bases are TGTGCCAGCAGCCAAGATCGAACTAGCGGGAGTGAGACCCAGTACTTC. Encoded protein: CASSQDRTSGSETQYF.

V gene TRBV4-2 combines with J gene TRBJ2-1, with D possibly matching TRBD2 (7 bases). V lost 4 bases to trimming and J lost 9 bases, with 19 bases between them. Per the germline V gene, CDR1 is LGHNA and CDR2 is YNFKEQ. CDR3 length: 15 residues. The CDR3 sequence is CASSPGAGVEIEQFF. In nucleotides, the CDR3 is TGTGCCAGCAGCCCGGGGGCGGGAGTGGAGATTGAGCAGTTCTTC.

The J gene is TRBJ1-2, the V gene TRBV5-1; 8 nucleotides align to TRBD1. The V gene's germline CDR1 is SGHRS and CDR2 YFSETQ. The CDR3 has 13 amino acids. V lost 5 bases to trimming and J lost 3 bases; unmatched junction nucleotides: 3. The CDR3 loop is CASRSTGDYGYTF. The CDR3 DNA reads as TGCGCCAGCAGGTCGACAGGGGACTATGGCTACACCTTC.

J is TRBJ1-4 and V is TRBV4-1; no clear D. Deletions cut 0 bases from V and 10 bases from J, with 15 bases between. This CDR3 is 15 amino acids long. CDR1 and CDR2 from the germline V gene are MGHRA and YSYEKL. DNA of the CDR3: TGCGCCAGCAGCCAAGACAGGCCACCAGCGGGAAAACTGTTTTTT. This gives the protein CASSQDRPPAGKLFF.

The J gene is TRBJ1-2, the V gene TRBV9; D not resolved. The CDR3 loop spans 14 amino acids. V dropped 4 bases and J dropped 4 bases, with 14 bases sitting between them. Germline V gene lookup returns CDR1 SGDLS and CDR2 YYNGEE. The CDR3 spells CASSPAQVFYGYTF. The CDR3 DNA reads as TGTGCCAGCAGCCCCGCCCAGGTATTCTATGGCTACACCTTC. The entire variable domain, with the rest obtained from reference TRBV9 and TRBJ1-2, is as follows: DSGVTQTPKHLITATGQRVTLRCSPRSGDLSVYWYQQSLDQGLQFLIQYYNGEERAKGNILERFSAQQFPDLHSELNLSSLELGDSALYFCASSPAQVFYGYTFGSGTRLTVV.

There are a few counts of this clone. In DNA form, the CDR3 reads TGTGCCAGCAGCCGTATGAACACTGAAGCTTTCTTT. It specifies CASSRMNTEAFF. J is TRBJ1-1 and V is TRBV7-9; no reliable D call. The CDR3 covers 12 residues. V was clipped by 5 bases and J by 0 bases, with 4 bases between them. Germline V gene lookup returns CDR1 SEHNR and CDR2 FQNEAQ (reference sequence).

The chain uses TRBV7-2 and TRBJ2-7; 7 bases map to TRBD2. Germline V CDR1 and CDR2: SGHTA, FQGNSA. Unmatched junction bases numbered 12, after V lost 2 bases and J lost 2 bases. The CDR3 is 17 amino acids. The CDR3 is CASSLFSRSSGPYEQYF. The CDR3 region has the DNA TGTGCCAGCAGCTTATTTTCTAGGTCTAGCGGTCCCTACGAGCAGTACTTC.

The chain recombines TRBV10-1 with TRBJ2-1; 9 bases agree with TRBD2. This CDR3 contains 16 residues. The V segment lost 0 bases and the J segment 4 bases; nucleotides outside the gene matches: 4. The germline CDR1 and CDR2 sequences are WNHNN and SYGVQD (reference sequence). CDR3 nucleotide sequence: TGCGCCAGCAGTGAGTCGCCGGCGGGAGGGTACAATGAGCAGTTCTTC. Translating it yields CASSESPAGGYNEQFF.

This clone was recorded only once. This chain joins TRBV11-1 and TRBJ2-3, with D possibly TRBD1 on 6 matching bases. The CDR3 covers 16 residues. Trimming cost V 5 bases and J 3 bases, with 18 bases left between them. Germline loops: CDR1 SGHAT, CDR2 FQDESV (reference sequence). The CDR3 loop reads CASSQIRGVGTDTQYF. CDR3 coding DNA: TGTGCCAGCAGCCAGATCAGGGGAGTTGGTACAGATACGCAGTATTTT. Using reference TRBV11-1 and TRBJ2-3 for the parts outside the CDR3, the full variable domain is EAEVAQSPRYKITEKSQAVAFWCDPISGHATLYWYRQILGQGPELLVQFQDESVVDDSQLPKDRFSAERLKGVDSTLKIQPAELGDSAMYLCASSQIRGVGTDTQYFGPGTRLTVL.

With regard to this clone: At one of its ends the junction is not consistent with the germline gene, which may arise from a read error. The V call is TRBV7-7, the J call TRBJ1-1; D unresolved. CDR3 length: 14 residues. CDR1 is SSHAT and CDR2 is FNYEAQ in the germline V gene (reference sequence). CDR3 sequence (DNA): TGTGCTAGCAGCTTTTCGACGGGGAACACTGAAGCTTTCTTT. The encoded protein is CASSFSTGNTEAFF.

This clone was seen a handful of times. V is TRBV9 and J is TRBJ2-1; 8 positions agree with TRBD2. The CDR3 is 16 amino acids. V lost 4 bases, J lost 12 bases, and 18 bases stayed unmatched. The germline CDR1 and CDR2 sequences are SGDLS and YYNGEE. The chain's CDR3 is CASSSPSAGGVLWQFF. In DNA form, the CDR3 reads TGTGCCAGCAGCTCCCCGTCCGCGGGAGGTGTTTTGTGGCAGTTCTTC.

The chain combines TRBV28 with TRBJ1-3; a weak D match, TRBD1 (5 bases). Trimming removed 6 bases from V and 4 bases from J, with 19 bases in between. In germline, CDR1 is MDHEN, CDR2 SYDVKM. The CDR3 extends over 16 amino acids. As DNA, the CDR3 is TGTGCCAGCAGACCCCCAGGGCCCGCTCCAGGAAACACCATATATTTT. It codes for CASRPPGPAPGNTIYF.

CDR3 sequence reads: CASSLSALAGGRTDTQYF. CDR3 sequence (DNA): TGCGCCAGCAGCTTGTCCGCCCTAGCGGGAGGGAGGACAGATACGCAGTATTTT. J is TRBJ2-3 and V is TRBV5-1; TRBD2 aligns across 12 bases. The CDR3 is 18 residues long. V dropped 1 base and J dropped 3; count of bases not matched to a gene: 9. Germline CDR1 and CDR2: SGHRS and YFSETQ. The full variable domain, completed using reference TRBV5-1 and TRBJ2-3, is KAGVTQTPRYLIKTRGQQVTLSCSPISGHRSVSWYQQTPGQGLQFLFEYFSETQRNKGNFPGRFSGRQFSNSRSEMNVSTLELGDSALYLCASSLSALAGGRTDTQYFGPGTRLTVL.

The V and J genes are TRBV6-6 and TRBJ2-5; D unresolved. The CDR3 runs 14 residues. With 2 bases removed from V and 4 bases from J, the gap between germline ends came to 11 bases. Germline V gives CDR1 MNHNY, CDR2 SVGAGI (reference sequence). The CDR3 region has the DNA TGTGCCAGCAGTTACCCGGGTGGCGGAGAGACCCAGTACTTC. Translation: CASSYPGGGETQYF.

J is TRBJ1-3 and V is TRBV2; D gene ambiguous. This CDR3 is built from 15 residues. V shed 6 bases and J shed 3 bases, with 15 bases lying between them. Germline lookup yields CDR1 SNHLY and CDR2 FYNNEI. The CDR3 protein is CASRGDRGGGNTIYF. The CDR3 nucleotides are TGTGCCAGCAGGGGAGACCGCGGAGGTGGAAACACCATATATTTT.

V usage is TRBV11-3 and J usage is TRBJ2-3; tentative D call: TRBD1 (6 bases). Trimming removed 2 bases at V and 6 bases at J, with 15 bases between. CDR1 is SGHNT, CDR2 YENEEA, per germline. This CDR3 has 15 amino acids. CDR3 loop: CASSLRQGSADTQYF. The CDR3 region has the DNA TGTGCCAGCAGCTTAAGGCAGGGGAGTGCGGATACGCAGTATTTT.

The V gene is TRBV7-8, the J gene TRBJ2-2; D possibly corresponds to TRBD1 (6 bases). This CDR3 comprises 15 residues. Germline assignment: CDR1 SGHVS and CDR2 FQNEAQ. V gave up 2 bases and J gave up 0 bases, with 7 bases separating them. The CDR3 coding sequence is TGTGCCAGCAGCTTAAGACAGGCGAACACCGGGGAGCTGTTTTTT. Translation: CASSLRQANTGELFF.

The CDR3 DNA reads TGTGCCAGCAGCTTGGTTGGGGAGGGCACCGGGGAGCTGTTTTTT. It is translated as CASSLVGEGTGELFF. The V call is TRBV5-4, the J call TRBJ2-2; 7 positions agree with TRBD2. Germline V gives CDR1 SGHNT, CDR2 YYREEE (reference sequence). There are 15 residues in the CDR3. J was trimmed by 4 bases and V by 0 bases; bases with no gene match: 3.

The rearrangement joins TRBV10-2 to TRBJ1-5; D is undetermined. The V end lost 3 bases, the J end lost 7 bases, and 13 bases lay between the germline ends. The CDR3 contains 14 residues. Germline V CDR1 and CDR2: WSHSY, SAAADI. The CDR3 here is CASSEDGVWQPQHF. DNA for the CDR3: TGCGCCAGCAGTGAAGACGGGGTCTGGCAGCCCCAGCATTTT.